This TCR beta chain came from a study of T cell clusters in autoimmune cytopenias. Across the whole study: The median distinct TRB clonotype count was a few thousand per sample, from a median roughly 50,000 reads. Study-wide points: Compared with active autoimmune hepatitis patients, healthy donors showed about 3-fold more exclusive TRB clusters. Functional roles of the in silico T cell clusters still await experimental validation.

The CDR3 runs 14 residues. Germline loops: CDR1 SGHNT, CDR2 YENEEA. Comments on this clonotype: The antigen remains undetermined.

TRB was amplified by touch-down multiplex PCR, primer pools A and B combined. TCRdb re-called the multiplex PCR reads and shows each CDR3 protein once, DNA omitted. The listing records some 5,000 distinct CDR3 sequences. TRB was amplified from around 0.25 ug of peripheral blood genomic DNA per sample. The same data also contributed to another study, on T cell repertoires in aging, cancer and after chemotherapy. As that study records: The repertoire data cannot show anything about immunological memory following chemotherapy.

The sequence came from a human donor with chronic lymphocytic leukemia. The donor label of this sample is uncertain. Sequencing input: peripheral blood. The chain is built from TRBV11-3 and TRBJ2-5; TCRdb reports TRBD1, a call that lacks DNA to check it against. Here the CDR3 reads CASSSGTGSETQYF.